This entry lists 30 T cell receptor beta chains sequenced from one sample in a study of vaccination and CD4 T cells after COVID-19. MiXCR, run by TCRdb on the PCR reads, gives a single entry per CDR3 protein. The sample carries about 15,000 distinct CDR3 sequences, roughly two thirds recorded once. Sequencing used CD4+ T cells from blood, obtained after SARS-CoV-2 vaccination. Source of these receptors: a human donor who had recovered from COVID-19.

The chain carries TRBV11-2 and TRBJ2-7; D unresolved. The germline V gene encodes CDR1 SGHAT and CDR2 FQNNGV. The germline V and J ends were trimmed by 2 bases and 3 bases, with 11 bases remaining between them. There are 14 residues in the CDR3. In DNA form, the CDR3 reads TGTGCCAGCAGCTTATTCACAAGGGACTACGAGCAGTACTTC. Protein product: CASSLFTRDYEQYF.

J is TRBJ2-1 and V is TRBV24-1; D assignment may be TRBD1 or TRBD2 (5 bases each). V was clipped by 9 bases and J by 3 bases, with 23 bases between them. This CDR3 has 17 residues. CDR1 and CDR2 from the germline V gene are KGHDR and SFDVKD. The CDR3: CATAGSLRGRGYNEQFF. Written as DNA, the CDR3 is TGTGCCACCGCAGGGAGTCTACGAGGAAGGGGCTACAATGAGCAGTTCTTC.

This clonotype turned up a few times. The chain uses TRBV7-9 and TRBJ2-5, with D perhaps TRBD1 (6 bases). The length of the CDR3 is 14 residues. Trimming removed 6 bases at V and 3 bases at J, with 14 bases between. Germline assignment: CDR1 SEHNR and CDR2 FQNEAQ (reference sequence). CDR3 coding DNA: TGTGCCAGCAGTTTTACATACAGGGAAGAGACCCAGTACTTC. Translated: CASSFTYREETQYF.

As to this clonotype: One end of the junction is discordant with germline, which a read error may explain. This chain connects TRBV2 to TRBJ1-5; 7 bases fit TRBD1. Germline values: CDR1 SNHLY, CDR2 FYNNEI. The CDR3 contains 13 residues. The CDR3 here is CVSSDRGNQPQHF. CDR3 nucleotides: TGTGTCAGCAGTGACAGGGGCAATCAGCCCCAGCATTTT. The whole variable domain, filled in from reference TRBV2 and TRBJ1-5, reads EPEVTQTPSHQVTQMGQEVILRCVPISNHLYFYWYRQILGQKVEFLVSFYNNEISEKSEIFDDQFSVERPDGSNFTLKIRSTKLEDSAMYFCVSSDRGNQPQHFGDGTRLSIL.

CDR3 DNA: TGCAGTGCTAGAGATCTCAAGGGGCACCTTGAGCAGTTCTTC. Translating it yields CSARDLKGHLEQFF. The rearrangement links TRBV20-1 to TRBJ2-1; a weak D match, TRBD1 (5 bases). V gave up 0 bases and J gave up 9 bases, with 15 bases separating them. This CDR3 is built from 14 residues. From germline, CDR1 is DFQATT and CDR2 SNEGSKA (reference sequence).

In this sample, this clonotype turned up a few times. The V call is TRBV6-1, the J call TRBJ1-6; perhaps TRBD1 as D (5 bases). Per germline, CDR1 MNHNS and CDR2 SASEGT. The CDR3 extends over 16 amino acids. The V end was cut by 0 bases, the J end by 7 bases, with 13 bases between. CDR3 nucleotide sequence: TGTGCCAGCAGTGAAGCGCTTCAGGGTGGGAATTCACCCCTCCACTTT. This codes for CASSEALQGGNSPLHF.

This sequence joins TRBV19 and TRBJ1-5; weak D call: TRBD1 (5 bases). The V gene's germline CDR1 is LNHDA and CDR2 SQIVND (reference sequence). V lost 7 bases and J 3 bases, leaving 13 bases between the germline ends. CDR3 length: 14 amino acids. The CDR3 spells CASMDTRINQPQHF. CDR3 nucleotides: TGTGCCAGTATGGACACCCGTATCAATCAGCCCCAGCATTTT.

The V and J genes are TRBV28 and TRBJ2-7; TRBD1 agrees at 8 bases. Trimming at V came to 3 bases and at J to 3 bases, leaving 19 bases not matched to a gene. The germline V gene has CDR1 MDHEN and CDR2 SYDVKM. The CDR3 sequence is 19 residues long. CDR3 bases: TGTGCCAGCAGTTTCCCCTCCCTTTGGACAGGGCCCCGCCACTACGAGCAGTACTTC. Its protein product is CASSFPSLWTGPRHYEQYF.

The CDR3 here is CASRLDRWNIQYF. The CDR3 region has the DNA TGTGCCAGCAGACTAGACAGGTGGAACATTCAGTACTTC. The chain employs TRBV6-1 and TRBJ2-4; D is perhaps TRBD1 (6 bases). The CDR3 totals 13 residues. The germline V and J ends were trimmed by 6 bases and 7 bases, with 13 bases remaining between them. Germline V gene sequence: CDR1 MNHNS, CDR2 SASEGT.

The chain employs TRBV7-4 and TRBJ1-5; tentative D call: TRBD1 (5 bases). From germline, CDR1 is SGHVT and CDR2 SQSDAQ. This CDR3 is 17 amino acids long. V was pared by 4 bases and J by 0 bases, with 16 bases between. The CDR3 region is CASSSRQGRNSNQPQHF. CDR3 sequence (DNA): TGTGCCAGCAGCTCCCGGCAGGGACGAAATAGCAATCAGCCCCAGCATTTT.

This clonotype was seen more than once but under ten times. J is TRBJ2-5 and V is TRBV21-1; the tabulated D call, TRBD2, remains unverified against the DNA. TRBV21-1 is a pseudogene segment. This CDR3 is built from 17 residues. The CDR3 reads CASSKAPLAGAPETQYF. The CDR3 region has the DNA TGTGCCAGCAGCAAAGCCCCACTAGCGGGAGCCCCAGAGACCCAGTACTTC.

The chain is built from TRBV20-1 and TRBJ2-7; D perhaps matches TRBD2 (6 bases). Between the trimmed V and J ends, which lost 5 bases and 4 bases, there was a span of 18 bases. The CDR3 loop spans 14 amino acids. Per the germline V gene, CDR1 is DFQATT and CDR2 is SNEGSKA (reference sequence). The CDR3 loop reads CSALHPGLIYEQYF. The CDR3 DNA sequence: TGCAGTGCTCTACATCCGGGACTGATATACGAGCAGTACTTC.

The chain recombines TRBV6-5 with TRBJ1-4; unclear D gene. This CDR3 is built from 14 residues. Germline lookup yields CDR1 MNHEY and CDR2 SVGAGI. Trimming stripped 4 bases from V and 7 bases from J, with 13 bases between. The CDR3 sequence: CASSSQGSLEKLFF. The CDR3, as DNA: TGTGCCAGCAGTTCCCAAGGATCGCTTGAAAAACTGTTTTTT.

V usage is TRBV15 and J usage is TRBJ2-7, with no clear D. V was trimmed by 0 bases and J by 6 bases, leaving 9 bases between them. The germline V gene has CDR1 LNHNV and CDR2 YYDKDF (reference sequence). The CDR3 contains 13 residues. CDR3 sequence: CATSRDIVREQYF. The CDR3 DNA sequence: TGTGCCACCAGCAGAGACATTGTACGCGAGCAGTACTTC.

The genes are TRBV20-1 and TRBJ2-7; 10 bases map to TRBD2. The CDR3 covers 15 residues. With 2 bases clipped from V and 1 base from J, the junction kept 5 bases outside the gene matches. The germline V gene has CDR1 DFQATT and CDR2 SNEGSKA (reference sequence). CDR3 sequence: CSARLISGRSYEQYF. DNA of the CDR3: TGCAGTGCTAGACTTATTAGCGGGAGGTCCTACGAGCAGTACTTC.

The chain employs TRBV5-4 and TRBJ2-5; D not resolved. V shed 4 bases and J shed 2 bases, with 12 bases lying between them. Germline V gene sequence: CDR1 SGHNT, CDR2 YYREEE (reference sequence). The CDR3 covers 14 residues. The chain's CDR3 is CASSPPGQQETQYF. Written as DNA, the CDR3 is TGTGCCAGCAGCCCCCCCGGGCAGCAAGAGACCCAGTACTTC.

This chain links TRBV19 with TRBJ1-1; D not certain. This CDR3 has 15 amino acids. V lost 2 bases and J 1 base, leaving 11 bases between the germline ends. Germline V lookup: CDR1 LNHDA, CDR2 SQIVND (reference sequence). The CDR3 loop reads CASSIKGLPNTEAFF. In DNA form, the CDR3 reads TGTGCCAGTAGTATAAAGGGCTTGCCGAACACTGAAGCTTTCTTT.

A few counts support this clonotype. The chain joins TRBV20-1 to TRBJ2-1, with 10 nucleotides matching TRBD2. This CDR3 is 17 amino acids long. V shed 6 bases, J shed 4 bases, and the junction held 15 bases outside the gene matches. Germline assignment: CDR1 DFQATT and CDR2 SNEGSKA (reference sequence). The CDR3 is CSAKSGRVRLRYNEQFF. The CDR3 region has the DNA TGCAGTGCCAAAAGCGGGAGGGTGCGACTACGATACAATGAGCAGTTCTTC.

The chain uses TRBV20-1 and TRBJ2-3; either TRBD1 or TRBD2 may supply D (5 bases each). CDR3 length: 15 amino acids. Germline assignment: CDR1 DFQATT and CDR2 SNEGSKA (reference sequence). Trimming left V 0 bases short and J 4 bases short, with 14 bases between. The CDR3, as DNA: TGCAGTGCTAGAGACCAGGGACGGAGGTCAGATACGCAGTATTTT. It encodes CSARDQGRRSDTQYF.

The V and J genes are TRBV30 and TRBJ2-2; TRBD1 agrees at 8 bases. The germline CDR1 and CDR2 sequences are GTSNPN and SVGIG (reference sequence). Trimming cost V 3 bases and J 4 bases; bases outside gene matches: 1. This CDR3 contains 13 residues. The CDR3 sequence is CAWRTGVTGELFF. CDR3 nucleotide sequence: TGTGCCTGGAGGACAGGGGTCACCGGGGAGCTGTTTTTT.

The chain recombines TRBV6-1 with TRBJ1-6; no firm D call. Looked up from germline, CDR1 is MNHNS and CDR2 is SASEGT. CDR3 length equals 11 residues. Between the trimmed V and J ends, which lost 7 bases and 7 bases, there was a span of 5 bases. The CDR3 protein is CASMMNSPLHF. The DNA of the CDR3 is TGTGCCAGCATGATGAATTCACCCCTCCACTTT.

The chain joins TRBV20-1 to TRBJ2-2; 7 positions match TRBD1. CDR3 length: 15 amino acids. The V gene's germline CDR1 is DFQATT and CDR2 SNEGSKA (reference sequence). Trimming took 1 base from V and 1 from J; bases not matched to a gene: 3. The CDR3 reads CSARVAGGNTGELFF. DNA of the CDR3: TGCAGTGCTAGAGTGGCAGGGGGGAACACCGGGGAGCTGTTTTTT.

The chain uses TRBV7-9 and TRBJ2-4, with TRBD1 as a possible D gene (6 bases). CDR3 length: 14 amino acids. CDR1 SEHNR and CDR2 FQNEAQ come from the germline V gene (reference sequence). Trimming removed 4 bases from V and 0 bases from J, with 7 bases in between. CDR3 protein: CASSSQGAKNIQYF. CDR3 nucleotides: TGTGCCAGCAGCTCACAGGGAGCCAAAAACATTCAGTACTTC.

This sequence joins TRBV6-1 and TRBJ1-6, with D unclear. The germline V and J ends were trimmed by 6 bases and 10 bases, with 13 bases remaining between them. The germline gives CDR1 MNHNS, CDR2 SASEGT. The CDR3 is 13 amino acids. This CDR3 is CASRGVWGSPLHF. Written as DNA, the CDR3 is TGTGCCAGCAGAGGCGTCTGGGGATCACCCCTCCACTTT.

V usage is TRBV6-1 and J usage is TRBJ1-2; possible D gene TRBD1, 5 bases. CDR1 MNHNS and CDR2 SASEGT come from the germline V gene. CDR3 length: 13 residues. V was clipped by 6 bases and J by 4 bases, with 12 bases between them. CDR3 DNA: TGTGCCAGCAGCCTACAGAGGGGCTATGGCTACACCTTC. It translates to CASSLQRGYGYTF.

V is TRBV21-1 and J is TRBJ2-3. TRBV21-1 corresponds to a pseudogene. CDR3 length equals 14 residues. CDR3 region: CASSKLASTDTQYF. The CDR3 bases are TGTGCCAGCAGCAAGCTCGCTAGCACAGATACGCAGTATTTT.

The gene calls are TRBV20-1 and TRBJ2-1, with a possible D match to TRBD1 (5 bases). The CDR3 consists of 15 residues. Germline V gene sequence: CDR1 DFQATT, CDR2 SNEGSKA (reference sequence). Trimming took 3 bases from V and 3 from J, leaving 15 bases between them. The CDR3 DNA is TGCAGTGCTAGGAGAACAGGCGAAAACTACAATGAGCAGTTCTTC. This codes for CSARRTGENYNEQFF.

The chain has TRBV20-1 and TRBJ1-3, with 8 bases identical to TRBD1. V trimming: 3 bases; J trimming: 1 base; junction bases outside the gene matches: 2. This CDR3 has 14 residues. From germline, CDR1 is DFQATT and CDR2 SNEGSKA (reference sequence). The chain's CDR3 is CSASRTGSGNTIYF. The CDR3, as DNA: TGCAGTGCTAGCCGGACAGGGTCTGGAAACACCATATATTTT.

The CDR3, as DNA: TGTGCCAGCAGCCCAGATAGGCGGGTGCACACTGAAGCTTTCTTT. It is translated as CASSPDRRVHTEAFF. This chain links TRBV7-9 with TRBJ1-1; D unclear. This CDR3 is 15 amino acids long. V lost 5 bases to trimming and J lost 3 bases, with 16 bases between them. From germline, CDR1 is SEHNR and CDR2 FQNEAQ (reference sequence).

The chain is built from TRBV6-1 and TRBJ1-1; 7 bases are shared with TRBD1. After removal of 6 bases from V and 3 bases from J, the junction contained 4 bases not matched to a gene. The CDR3 loop spans 13 amino acids. The V gene's germline CDR1 is MNHNS and CDR2 SASEGT. The CDR3 loop is CASSPRGYTEAFF. The CDR3 coding sequence is TGTGCCAGCAGCCCCAGGGGGTACACTGAAGCTTTCTTT.